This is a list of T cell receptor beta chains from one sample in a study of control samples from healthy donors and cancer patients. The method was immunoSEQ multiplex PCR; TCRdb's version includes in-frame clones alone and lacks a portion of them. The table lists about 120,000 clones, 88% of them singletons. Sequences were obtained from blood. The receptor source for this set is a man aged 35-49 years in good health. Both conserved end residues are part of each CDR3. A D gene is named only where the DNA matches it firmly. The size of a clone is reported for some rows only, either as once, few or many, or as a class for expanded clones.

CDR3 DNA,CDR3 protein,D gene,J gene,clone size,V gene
TGTGCCAGCAGTACCGGACGGAACCTGAACACCGGGGAGCTGTTTTTT,CASSTGRNLNTGELFF,.,TRBJ2-2,few,TRBV7-9
TGTGCCAGCAGCCCCTCGGAGTACGAGCAGTACTTC,CASSPSEYEQYF,.,TRBJ2-7,.,TRBV9
TGCGCCAGCAGCAAGGCGACAGGGGATGGCTACACCTTC,CASSKATGDGYTF,TRBD1,TRBJ1-2,few,TRBV5-1
TGTGCCAGCAAGGGCTTCTTAATTCTTGGCTACACCTTC,CASKGFLILGYTF,.,TRBJ1-2,.,TRBV6-5
TGTGCCAGCAGCCGCGGGACAGGGGAGAACACTGAAGCTTTCTTT,CASSRGTGENTEAFF,TRBD1,TRBJ1-1,.,TRBV3-1/TRBV3-2
TGTGCCAGCAGCTTAGGATTTGGTGGCAGGGACCTTGGAAACACTGAAGCTTTCTTT,CASSLGFGGRDLGNTEAFF,.,TRBJ1-1,.,TRBV7-9
TGCGCCAGCAGTGAGCCTCCACTAGCGGGGGGGGTAGATACGCAGTATTTT,CASSEPPLAGGVDTQYF,TRBD2,TRBJ2-3,.,TRBV10-2
TGTGCCAGCAGTCTAAAATACTACGAGCAGTACTTC,CASSLKYYEQYF,.,TRBJ2-7,.,TRBV7-9
TGTGCCAGCAGCCCAGCGGGGGCCGGTTACAATGAGCAGTTCTTC,CASSPAGAGYNEQFF,TRBD2,TRBJ2-1,.,TRBV11-3
TGCGCCAGCAGCCAAGATAAAGGGCGAGATACGCAGTATTTT,CASSQDKGRDTQYF,.,TRBJ2-3,.,TRBV4-3
TGCAGCGTTGTAGGGGCGGCGTATGGCTACACCTTC,CSVVGAAYGYTF,.,TRBJ1-2,.,TRBV29-1